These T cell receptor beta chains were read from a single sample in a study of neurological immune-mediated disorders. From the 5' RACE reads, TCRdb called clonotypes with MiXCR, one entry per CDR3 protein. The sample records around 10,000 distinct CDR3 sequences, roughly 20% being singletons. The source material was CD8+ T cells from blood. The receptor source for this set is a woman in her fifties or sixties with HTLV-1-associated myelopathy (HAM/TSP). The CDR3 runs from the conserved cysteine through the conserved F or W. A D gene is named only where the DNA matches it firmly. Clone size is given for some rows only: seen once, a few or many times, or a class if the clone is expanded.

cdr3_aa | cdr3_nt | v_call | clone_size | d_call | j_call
CASSFWTGGLNTEAFF | TGTGCCAGCAGCTTTTGGACAGGGGGGCTGAACACTGAAGCTTTCTTT | TRBV13 | many | TRBD1 | TRBJ1-1
CASSLGGDRTEAFF | TGTGCCAGCAGCTTAGGGGGGGACCGGACTGAAGCTTTCTTT | TRBV7-9 | . | . | TRBJ1-1
CASSYSAVMNTEAFF | TGTGCCAGCAGTTACTCGGCAGTAATGAACACTGAAGCTTTCTTT | TRBV6-5 | many | . | TRBJ1-1
CAWIIRGLPYGYTF | TGTGCCTGGATTATCCGGGGCCTTCCTTATGGCTACACCTTC | TRBV30 | many | . | TRBJ1-2
CSAGLGGVYNEQFF | TGCAGTGCTGGCCTCGGGGGGGTATACAATGAGCAGTTCTTC | TRBV20-1 | . | TRBD2 | TRBJ2-1
CASSPRALNYGYTF | TGTGCCAGCAGCCCCCGGGCATTGAACTATGGCTACACCTTC | TRBV7-9 | many | . | TRBJ1-2
CASSLRGGPASGYTF | TGTGCCAGCAGTTTAAGAGGGGGCCCCGCTAGTGGCTACACCTTC | TRBV27 | many | TRBD1 | TRBJ1-2
CASSQADPSYNEQFF | TGTGCCAGCAGCCAAGCGGACCCCTCCTACAATGAGCAGTTCTTC | TRBV3-1 | many | . | TRBJ2-1
CASSLWREDTDTQYF | TGTGCCAGCAGCTTGTGGCGGGAGGACACAGATACGCAGTATTTT | TRBV5-6 | many | TRBD2 | TRBJ2-3
CASSIGGLDVEQFF | TGTGCCAGCAGCATAGGGGGACTAGATGTTGAGCAGTTCTTC | TRBV7-9 | many | TRBD2 | TRBJ2-1
CASSAGNTQYF | TGTGCCAGCAGCGCGGGAAATACGCAGTATTTT | TRBV9 | many | . | TRBJ2-3
CSARERDTEAFF | TGCAGTGCTAGAGAGAGGGACACTGAAGCTTTCTTT | TRBV20-1 | many | . | TRBJ1-1
CASSLAGYSGELFF | TGTGCCAGCAGCTTGGCGGGTTACTCCGGGGAGCTGTTTTTT | TRBV5-6 | many | . | TRBJ2-2
CASSFPTSGGAANEQFF | TGCGCCAGCAGCTTCCCGACTAGCGGGGGGGCGGCCAATGAGCAGTTCTTC | TRBV5-1 | many | TRBD2 | TRBJ2-1
CSAGPTSWTGPYEQYF | TGCAGTGCTGGACCCACTAGTTGGACAGGCCCCTACGAGCAGTACTTC | TRBV20-1 | . | TRBD1 | TRBJ2-7
CASSSYRDSYYYEQYF | TGTGCCAGCAGCTCATACCGGGACAGCTACTACTACGAGCAGTACTTC | TRBV5-5 | many | TRBD1 | TRBJ2-7
CASRAPREEQYF | TGCGCCAGCAGGGCCCCTAGAGAGGAGCAGTACTTC | TRBV5-1 | many | . | TRBJ2-7
CASSFYICSLRQGMNTEAFF | . | TRBV7-2 | few | . | TRBJ1-1
CASSQDSIGPTRQQYF | TGTGCCAGCAGCCAAGATAGTATAGGTCCCACCCGCCAGCAGTACTTC | TRBV3-1 | many | . | TRBJ2-7
CASSSSGGAADTQYF | TGTGCCAGCAGCAGTAGCGGGGGGGCAGCAGATACGCAGTATTTT | TRBV9 | few | TRBD2 | TRBJ2-3
CASSWTGVSNEQFF | TGTGCCAGCAGTTGGACAGGGGTCTCCAATGAGCAGTTCTTC | TRBV27 | . | TRBD1 | TRBJ2-1
CASSFENTEAFF | TGTGCCAGCAGTTTCGAGAACACTGAAGCTTTCTTT | TRBV12-3/TRBV12-4 | many | . | TRBJ1-1
CASSSLTRTGVTGELFF | TGTGCCAGCAGTTCCCTCACACGGACAGGGGTGACCGGGGAGCTGTTTTTT | TRBV28 | many | TRBD1 | TRBJ2-2
CASSPRTGGGYSNQPQHF | TGCGCCAGCAGCCCAAGGACAGGGGGTGGCTATAGCAATCAGCCCCAGCATTTT | TRBV4-1 | many | TRBD1 | TRBJ1-5
CASSLGSVGDGTEAFF | TGCGCCAGCAGCTTGGGTTCTGTCGGGGATGGCACTGAAGCTTTCTTT | TRBV5-1 | many | . | TRBJ1-1
CASSPTGTGELFF | TGTGCCAGCAGTCCGACAGGGACCGGGGAGCTGTTTTTT | TRBV5-6 | once | TRBD1 | TRBJ2-2
CAISEYRESSYEQYF | TGTGCCATCAGTGAGTACAGGGAGAGCTCCTACGAGCAGTACTTC | TRBV10-3 | many | . | TRBJ2-7
CASSPPVSGDTWEPFF | TGTGCCAGCTCACCACCTGTTAGCGGAGACACCTGGGAGCCGTTTTTT | TRBV18 | . | . | TRBJ2-2
CASSLGGAYEKLFF | TGTGCCAGCAGCTTAGGAGGGGCATATGAAAAACTGTTTTTT | TRBV7-9 | . | . | TRBJ1-4
CSARSITGPKKGAETQYF | TGCAGTGCTAGATCCATAACCGGGCCAAAAAAGGGGGCGGAGACCCAGTACTTC | TRBV20-1 | many | TRBD1 | TRBJ2-5
CASSYFPGTGGPDTQYF | TGTGCCAGCAGTTACTTTCCAGGGACAGGGGGCCCAGATACGCAGTATTTT | TRBV6-5 | . | TRBD1 | TRBJ2-3
CASSYSGGNEQFF | TGCGCCAGCAGTTATAGCGGGGGTAATGAGCAGTTCTTC | TRBV5-1 | medium-sized | TRBD2 | TRBJ2-1
CSVRDSELGPQHF | TGCAGCGTGCGGGACAGCGAGTTAGGGCCCCAGCATTTT | TRBV29-1 | many | TRBD1 | TRBJ1-5
CASSMTPKPPDTQYF | TGTGCCAGTAGTATGACTCCTAAACCTCCAGATACGCAGTATTTT | TRBV19 | many | . | TRBJ2-3
CASSQLRDRAFRSTEAFF | TGTGCCAGCAGCCAACTCCGGGACAGGGCATTCAGGTCCACTGAAGCTTTCTTT | TRBV3-1 | many | TRBD1 | TRBJ1-1
CSARANRGGLYEQYF | TGCAGTGCTAGAGCAAACCGGGGGGGCCTCTACGAGCAGTACTTC | TRBV20-1 | many | TRBD2 | TRBJ2-7
CASSLTGTSSYEQYF | TGTGCCAGCAGTTTAACCGGGACTAGCTCCTACGAGCAGTACTTC | TRBV6-5 | hyperexpanded | TRBD2 | TRBJ2-7